This TCR beta chain was obtained from a study of identical twins. The study, taken as a whole, reports: Monozygotic twin pairs showed more out-of-frame TCR alpha sharing than models estimated. An excess of low generation probability was shown by twin-shared out-of-frame alpha sequences.

The ends were cut back, 1 base at V and 8 bases at J, with 9 bases in the middle. Germline CDR1 is SGHTA and CDR2 is FQGNSA. This CDR3 is 13 amino acids long. Template switching, a step in the protocol, added a universal primer site, and cDNA carried unique molecular identifiers. TCRdb used MiXCR to reprocess the 5' RACE reads, holding one entry per CDR3 protein. The data show 200,000 to 300,000 distinct CDR3 sequences, roughly a tenth seen once. This clonotype was observed at least ten times. Its antigen is undetermined. This chain joins TRBV7-2 and TRBJ2-1, with a possible D match to TRBD1 (6 bases). The specimen sequenced was memory T cells sorted from blood. This clonotype was sampled from a man aged 50 or older in good health. The CDR3 is CASSLGTEYEQFF. The CDR3 coding sequence is TGTGCCAGCAGCTTAGGGACAGAGTATGAGCAGTTCTTC.